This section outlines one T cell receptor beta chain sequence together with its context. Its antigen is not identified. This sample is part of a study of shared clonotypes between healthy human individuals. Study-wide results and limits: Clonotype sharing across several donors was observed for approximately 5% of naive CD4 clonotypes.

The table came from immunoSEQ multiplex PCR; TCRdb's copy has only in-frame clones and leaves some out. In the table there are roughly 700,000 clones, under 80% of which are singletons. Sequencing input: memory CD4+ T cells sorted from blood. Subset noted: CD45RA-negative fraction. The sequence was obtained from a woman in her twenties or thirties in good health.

The CDR3 nucleotides read TGTGCCAGCAGCCCCCGAGCGGGAGGGCCGGGGGAGCAGTTCTTC. As protein: CASSPRAGGPGEQFF. The rearrangement links TRBV5-4 to TRBJ2-1, with 10 bases matching TRBD2. CDR1 is SGHNT, CDR2 YYREEE, per germline (reference sequence). The CDR3 runs to 15 residues. V lost 4 bases to trimming and J lost 10 bases; unmatched junction nucleotides: 11.